This T cell receptor (beta chain) was retrieved from a study of T-cell memory formation after mild COVID-19 (dated by TCRdb to the early 2020s). For the wider study: TCR sequence clusters from the two donors were found to be largely donor specific. In a couple of donors, T-cell clones that expanded and contracted after mild COVID-19 were tracked by sequencing TCRalpha and TCRbeta repertoires over time. The cohort was made up of two young adult volunteers, one female and one male, who were previously healthy.

As to this clonotype: Its binding antigen is unknown. There are no base qualities to consult, and no much larger clone falls within one base.

PBMCs were isolated by Ficoll-Paque density gradient centrifugation. Here is what the overall study found, with its caveats: Contracting CD4+ clones were found mainly in CM and EM memory subsets, while CD8+ clones were enriched in EMRA. The detection of some responding clones in pre-infection memory suggests that pre-existing cross-reactive memory T cells joined the SARS-CoV-2 response. Whether the second-wave clones peaking on day 37 were SARS-CoV-2 specific was not confirmed. Balanced CD4/CD8 phenotypes were observed for clones contracting from day 15 to 85, whereas a bias towards CD4+ was observed for a second wave of clones expanding from day 15 to 37. Only a couple of mild cases were covered by the study, and larger cohorts that include severe cases with pre-infection samples were considered necessary.

Sequencing was performed on an Illumina NovaSeq 6000. TCRalpha and TCRbeta cDNA libraries were built by 5'RACE with constant-segment primers, adding sample barcodes and unique molecular identifiers. Trizol reagent was used to extract RNA from every sample. Amplification of the libraries took two PCR steps, and the second step added a second sample barcode plus Illumina TruSeq adapters. The libraries were sequenced on an Illumina NovaSeq using 2 x 150 bp paired-end reads. Under the source paper's analysis protocol: The reads were demultiplexed and collapsed into UMI-guided consensus sequences using migec v1.2.7. Using mixcr v2.1.11, the UMI consensuses were aligned to TRA and TRB V and J templates and assembled into clonotypes. A clonotype was counted as expanded or contracted only if both edgeR and NoisET called the change significant, with noise models trained on biological replicates. For edgeR calls, the thresholds were a false discovery rate-adjusted p below 0.01 and a log2 fold-change of 1. As an exploratory analysis of dynamics, PCA with hierarchical clustering was applied to max-normalized trajectories of the 1000 most abundant clonotypes. Separately sequenced CD4+ and CD8+ repertoires were used to assign a CD4 or CD8 phenotype to each responding clone. TCRdb applied fastp at Q25 and MiXCR to the public reads, then kept only in-frame beta chains. Rows with one shared CDR3 protein collapse into an entry with the most common genes and DNA. TCRdb's processing, not the study's, gives the V and J calls here. Across this sample there are under 450,000 distinct CDR3 sequences, with around an eighth seen only once. The top ten constitute around a fifth of the sample.

The CDR3 spans 15 residues, from the cysteine through the phenylalanine. The sequence is cut down to CDR3 DNA, 45 bases in frame from base 1. Deletion took 6 bases off V and 8 bases off J, with a span of 21 bases between the germline ends. CDR1 and CDR2, looked up from the germline V gene, are SGHRS and YFSETQ. This chain is built from TRBV5-1 and TRBJ2-1; 7 matching bases give a weak D call of TRBD1. Specimen: PBMCs or a T cell subset sorted from them (not recorded which). The receptor comes from a man younger than 30 who had mild COVID-19 (a few samples of this study predate the infection). The sample titles of this study are shuffled in the database, so cell type and time point are left out; the donor was told from shared clones. The sequenced DNA is TGCGCCAGCACCGCCCAGGGCCAGGGGGGCCATGAGCAGTTCTTC. Translated, it reads CASTAQGQGGHEQFF.